The 13 T cell receptor beta chains below all came from one sample that was sequenced in a study of blood T cell repertoires in COVID-19. The protocol was immunoSEQ multiplex PCR, while the TCRdb copy is restricted to in-frame clones and leaves out a portion. The sample lists approximately 250,000 clones; around four fifths were seen once. The sample taken for sequencing was peripheral blood. Every receptor here comes from a man aged 45-65 years with acute or convalescent COVID-19.

The J gene is TRBJ2-1, the V gene TRBV29-1; 8 positions agree with TRBD2. Germline-derived CDR1 and CDR2 are SQVTM and ANQGSEA. The CDR3 contains 13 residues. V gave up 3 bases and J gave up 8 bases; unmatched junction bases: 6. In DNA, the CDR3 is TGCAGCGTTGACGTCGGGAGGGCGGATGAGCAGTTCTTC. This codes for CSVDVGRADEQFF.

The gene calls are TRBV6-5 and TRBJ2-3; 7 bases map to TRBD2. Germline values: CDR1 MNHEY, CDR2 SVGAGI. The CDR3 consists of 16 residues. V trimming: 0 bases; J trimming: 4 bases; junction bases outside the gene matches: 7. The CDR3 loop reads CASSYSVGGSADTQYF. The CDR3 DNA reads TGTGCCAGCAGTTACTCGGTCGGGGGGTCGGCAGATACGCAGTATTTT.

The chain is built from TRBV5-1 and TRBJ2-2, with TRBD2 matching 7 bases. The trim removed 3 bases at V and 2 bases at J, leaving 4 bases unmatched. The CDR3 sequence is 15 residues long. In germline, CDR1 is SGHRS, CDR2 YFSETQ. As DNA, the CDR3 is TGCGCCAGCAGCTGGGGGGGTAGAAACACCGGGGAGCTGTTTTTT. Translation gives CASSWGGRNTGELFF.

This sequence joins TRBV9 and TRBJ2-1; TRBD2 agrees at 8 bases. The CDR3 sequence is 13 residues long. From germline, CDR1 is SGDLS and CDR2 YYNGEE. Trimming took 3 bases from V and 6 from J; bases not matched to a gene: 2. The CDR3: CASSASGGNEQFF. In nucleotides, the CDR3 is TGTGCCAGCAGCGCCAGCGGGGGCAATGAGCAGTTCTTC.

The chain recombines TRBV2 with TRBJ2-2; 11 bases are shared with TRBD2. Per germline, CDR1 SNHLY and CDR2 FYNNEI. The V and J ends lost 4 bases and 7 bases, in that order; junction bases with no gene match: 14. The CDR3 covers 18 residues. CDR3 sequence reads: CASSAWPSGGTVGGELFF. The CDR3 DNA reads TGTGCCAGCAGTGCGTGGCCTAGCGGGGGGACAGTTGGCGGGGAGCTGTTTTTT.

V and J are TRBV5-1 and TRBJ2-7, with 9 bases lining up with TRBD1. Germline trimming cut 4 bases from V and 5 bases from J; bases unmatched to any gene: 7. Germline V gene data show CDR1 as SGHRS and CDR2 as YFSETQ. The CDR3 has 14 residues. This CDR3 is CASSDPQGADEQYF. The CDR3 DNA reads TGCGCCAGCAGCGATCCACAGGGGGCCGACGAGCAGTACTTC.

This chain links TRBV15 with TRBJ1-2, with D maybe TRBD1 (6 bases). Trimming took off 0 bases at V and 7 bases at J, with 18 bases between the two ends. Germline V gives CDR1 LNHNV, CDR2 YYDKDF (reference sequence). The length of the CDR3 is 16 residues. CDR3: CATSREWSQGLVGYTF. The CDR3, as DNA: TGTGCCACCAGCAGAGAGTGGTCCCAGGGGCTGGTTGGCTACACCTTC.

V usage is TRBV12-3 or TRBV12-4 and J usage is TRBJ1-1; TRBD1 is a possible D gene (5 bases). Deletions cut 3 bases from V and 7 bases from J, with 12 bases between. The length of the CDR3 is 13 residues. The CDR3 region has the DNA TGTGCCAGCAGTTTTGGCCAGGGAAATGAAGCTTTCTTT. It yields the protein CASSFGQGNEAFF.

The rearrangement uses TRBV6-5 and TRBJ2-1, with 10 nucleotides matching TRBD1. The CDR3 is 14 amino acids. Germline values: CDR1 MNHEY, CDR2 SVGAGI. After removal of 6 bases from V and 7 bases from J, the junction contained 6 bases not matched to a gene. Here the CDR3 DNA reads TGTGCCAGCAGCCGGGACAGGGGTGGGAATGAGCAGTTCTTC. Amino acid sequence: CASSRDRGGNEQFF.

The CDR3: CASSQERGGAGKTQYF. The CDR3 nucleotides read TGTGCCAGCAGCCAAGAGCGCGGGGGGGCCGGGAAGACCCAGTACTTC. The rearrangement joins TRBV3-1 (or the pseudogene TRBV3-2) to TRBJ2-5; 9 nucleotides agree with TRBD2. Trimming took 0 bases from V and 6 from J; bases not matched to a gene: 8. Germline V gene data show CDR1 as LGHDT and CDR2 as YNNKEL (reference sequence). The CDR3 contains 16 residues.

The chain carries TRBV5-6 and TRBJ2-1, with D possibly TRBD1 on 6 matching bases. With 3 bases removed from V and 4 bases from J, the gap between germline ends came to 14 bases. Germline V gives CDR1 SGHDT, CDR2 YYEEEE. This CDR3 contains 15 residues. Written as DNA, the CDR3 is TGTGCCAGCAGCTCCCCAGGGGCCAATTACAATGAGCAGTTCTTC. Its protein is CASSSPGANYNEQFF.

This clone came up a few times. The chain combines TRBV7-2 with TRBJ1-2; TRBD1 matches 10 bases. The V gene's germline CDR1 is SGHTA and CDR2 FQGNSA. The CDR3 has 19 residues. V lost 5 bases and J lost 1; bases outside the gene matches: 16. CDR3 amino acids: CASSARISGTGEGNYGYTF. The DNA for the CDR3 is TGTGCCAGCAGCGCTAGAATATCCGGGACAGGGGAGGGTAACTATGGCTACACCTTC.

The chain recombines TRBV30 with TRBJ1-2; 10 bases fit TRBD1. CDR3 length: 13 residues. Germline V CDR1 and CDR2: GTSNPN, SVGIG (reference sequence). Germline trimming cut 2 bases from V and 8 bases from J; bases unmatched to any gene: 5. The CDR3 bases are TGTGCCTGGAGTCTATTGGACAGGGGGGGCTACACCTTC. Its protein is CAWSLLDRGGYTF. Filled out from reference TRBV30 and TRBJ1-2, the complete variable domain reads SQTIHQWPATLVQPVGSPLSLECTVEGTSNPNLYWYRQAAGRGLQLLFYSVGIGQISSEVPQNLSASRPQDRQFILSSKKLLLSDSGFYLCAWSLLDRGGYTFGSGTRLTVV.